This is a list of T cell receptor beta chains from one sample in a study of cytomegalovirus exposure and HLA in healthy donors. The repertoire was sequenced with immunoSEQ multiplex PCR; TCRdb's copy has only in-frame clones and lacks some. Here the sample table reports 200,000 to 250,000 clones. Sequencing was performed on PBMCs. The receptor set was obtained from a woman aged 30 to 39 in good health and CMV-seropositive. The conserved cysteine and the conserved F or W are not part of the CDR3 here.

TRBJ2-1 TRBV7-8 ASSLVFLAGGEF
TRBJ2-5 TRBV7-2 ASSLGSSLEAQY
TRBJ2-1 TRBV27 ASSRQGASYNEQF
TRBJ2-1 TRBV2 ASSEARQVGEQF
TRBJ1-1 TRBV5-1 ASSLAEGQQYEAF
TRBJ2-7 TRBV6-5 ATGTSLYEQY
TRBJ1-1 TRBV28 ASSLWLGTGNTEAF
TRBJ2-7 TRBV7-2 ASSIRTGDLSSYEQY
TRBJ1-1 TRBV15 ATSERPSTENTEAF
TRBJ2-2 TRBV4-3 ASSQGLAPPNTGELF
TRBJ2-3 TRBV18 ASSPSRTGRSTDTQY
TRBJ2-3 TRBV30 AWTGSGDTQY
TRBJ1-4 TRBV6-5 ASRTTGLGEKLF
TRBJ2-1 TRBV10-3 AIAALRSGSYNEQF
TRBJ1-3 TRBV27 ASSREGGTFGNTIY
TRBJ2-7 TRBV2 ASSDYYSHSYEQY
TRBJ2-5 TRBV27 ASSEKAGGRVTQY
TRBJ1-1 TRBV6-6 ASRPDRAFLNTEAF
TRBJ2-7 TRBV5-5 ASSQGQSPYEQY
TRBJ1-3 TRBV6-5 ASSYGEQAGNTIY
TRBJ1-5 TRBV4-1 ASSQARGQPQH
TRBJ2-2 TRBV7-7 ASSLAGHLGELF
TRBJ1-3 TRBV7-8 ASSLFRGLSSGNTIY
TRBJ2-7 TRBV5-1 ASSFPGSYEQY
TRBJ2-7 TRBV9 ASSLGTNPPYEQY
TRBJ2-3 TRBV28 ASSLQADTQY
TRBJ1-1 TRBV10-1 ASSAGTGGGNEAF
TRBJ1-1 TRBV7-9 ASSLRGQDTEAF
TRBJ1-2 TRBV28 ASTLQGAGYGYT
TRBJ2-1 TRBV30 AWTGWVNVESEQF
TRBJ2-3 TRBV27 ASSGTSGGHVTQY
TRBJ2-7 TRBV5-4 ASSEGQRRVSYEQY
TRBJ1-1 TRBV10-3 AISDRGFDTEAF
TRBJ1-1 TRBV4-1 ASSQGGNTEAF
TRBJ2-5 TRBV5-6 ASSLQGQETQY
TRBJ2-1 TRBV4-3 ASSQNRGLPSYNEQF
TRBJ2-2 TRBV4-2 ASSQGWSAGTGELF
TRBJ2-1 TRBV27 ASSLMRERVNEQF
TRBJ1-5 TRBV7-2 ASSSDRTQPQH
TRBJ1-1 TRBV18 ASSPRGQGGFTEAF
TRBJ1-4 TRBV5-1 ASSLRGVGEKLF
TRBJ2-7 TRBV20-1 SALTRNEQY
TRBJ2-7 TRBV4-3 ASSQDRGPYEQY
TRBJ1-5 TRBV30 AWSSPIYSNQPQH
TRBJ2-5 TRBV13 ASSGGVWGMGTQY
TRBJ1-1 TRBV6-1 ASSEANRGGPGVSEAF
TRBJ1-1 TRBV28 ASSLQGGTEAF
TRBJ2-1 TRBV18 ASSPPASGVSSYNEQF
TRBJ1-2 TRBV6-5 ASSYSSGRHYGYT
TRBJ2-7 TRBV9 ASSAGQGALYEQY
TRBJ2-2 TRBV7-2 ASRRGGAGAGELF
TRBJ2-5 TRBV6-4 ASSDSSTSGADQETQY
TRBJ2-5 TRBV5-1 ASSSEQGPYQETQY
TRBJ2-1 TRBV7-9 ASSKADPYNEQF